This entry features one T cell receptor (beta chain) sequence. Its antigen is unknown. Base quality data are lacking; no much larger clone is found one base away. The Qiagen DNeasy kit was used to extract genomic DNA from unsorted PBMCs and from the negatively selected CD4+ and CD8+ fractions. TCR beta CDR3 regions were subjected to amplification by immunoSEQ multiplex PCR with primers that anneal to V and J segments. Amplification bias was minimized using a synthetic immune receptor repertoire, and residual bias was removed computationally after sequencing. In the authors' own workflow: Custom Python scripts were used to quantify repertoire diversity as the Shannon entropy index. The unsorted, CD4+ and CD8+ repertoires were each analyzed separately, with the exception of combined analyses, where CD4+ and CD8+ sequences were merged in silico. Clonal expansion was defined as at least a 2-fold frequency increase after treatment relative to C1D1, with a pseudocount of 0.5 for undetected baseline clones. Singleton clones were defined as clones with 0 or 1 copy at C1D1, and non-singleton clones were defined as clones with 2 or more copies. By matching protein sequences in sorted samples from the same patient, clones expanded in unsorted samples were annotated as CD4+, CD8+ or unknown. Wilcoxon tests on paired samples were used to test changes in diversity from C1D1 to C4D1. Drawn from immuneACCESS, this table holds only the in-frame rearrangements with V and J called that TCRdb kept. Clones are partly lost; checked studies trace under half to an unresolved V gene and leave the rest unexplained. V and J calls and clone size are copied from that table; D and trimming were computed from the DNA. The sample contains 40,000 to 45,000 clones, roughly 70% of them found a single time. The ten most abundant clones make up approximately 2.9% of the sample.

This record belongs to a study of PD-1 blockade in classical Hodgkin lymphoma (dated by TCRdb to 2018 to 2020). For the wider study: Nivolumab dosing was 3 mg/kg intravenously every 2 weeks, continuing until either disease progression or unacceptable toxicity. The study used TCR beta sequencing and CyTOF to define a peripheral blood immune signature of response to PD-1 blockade in classical Hodgkin lymphoma.

What the time point label conveys for this sample: cycle 2 day 1 (C2D1) of nivolumab. Every trial patient had relapsed after autologous stem cell transplantation, and cohorts A, B and C differed in prior brentuximab vedotin exposure. The trial cohort comprised some 60 patients with relapsed/refractory classical Hodgkin lymphoma whose best overall responses were complete response, partial response or progressive disease. Single-agent nivolumab was administered to trial patients in the multi-cohort phase II CheckMate 205 trial. An independent review committee assessed best overall response using the 2007 International Working Group response criteria. Trial PBMCs were obtained immediately prior to nivolumab initiation (C1D1) and on therapy at cycle 2 day 1 and cycle 4 day 1. Peripheral blood was collected in 8 mL Vacutainer Cell Preparation Tubes, from which PBMCs were isolated by centrifugation and then cryopreserved.

Findings and caveats that apply to the study as a whole: Trial patients achieving complete response had baseline diversity similar to newly diagnosed patients, whereas partial responders and progressors had significantly lower diversity. The study covered only a single clinical trial cohort, and the causes of the repertoire differences, possibly disease activity or prior therapy, were still not defined. Lower diversity was observed in patients in whom nivolumab was started less than 1 year after ASCT, and these patients were excluded from later analyses so that confounding by immune reconstitution would be avoided. Baseline TCR diversity was reported as lower in newly diagnosed patients than in healthy donors, and lower still in relapsed/refractory patients. A significant rise by C4D1 was seen in CD4+ but not CD8+ TCR diversity (p=0.0027 vs p=0.16), with the rise being most apparent in complete responders (p=0.02).

The receptor's source is a human donor with classical Hodgkin lymphoma. The material sequenced was peripheral blood mononuclear cells (PBMCs), taken before the second cycle of nivolumab.

DNA sequence: TGTGCCAGCAGCGTGAGCCAGGGGCGGAACACTGAAGCTTTCTTT. It is translated as CASSVSQGRNTEAFF. The rearrangement joined TRBV9 to TRBJ1-1; 6 matching bases give a weak D call of TRBD1. CDR1 and CDR2, looked up from the germline V gene, are SGDLS and YYNGEE. The CDR3 numbers 15 residues from cysteine through phenylalanine. Of the read, only the CDR3 DNA is kept; its 45 bases are in frame from base 1. V was cut back by 2 bases and J by 1 base, leaving a gap of 12 bases between them. The variable domain in full, with residues beyond the CDR3 obtained from the reference TRBV9 and TRBJ1-1 genes, is DSGVTQTPKHLITATGQRVTLRCSPRSGDLSVYWYQQSLDQGLQFLIQYYNGEERAKGNILERFSAQQFPDLHSELNLSSLELGDSALYFCASSVSQGRNTEAFFGQGTRLTVV.